This T cell receptor beta chain is from a study of human T cells and chemical hapten exposure. Using its own MiXCR run on the RACE reads, TCRdb lists one record per CDR3 protein. The repertoire consists of about 300,000 distinct CDR3 sequences, with around 5% occurring once and the leading ten covering about 8.2%. Time point described: pre-sensitization, week 0. As for treatment: therapeutic diphenylcyclopropenone sensitization with weekly scalp DPC. The CDR3 is 12 amino acids. V dropped 3 bases and J dropped 8 bases, with 8 bases sitting between them. CDR1 is SGHTA and CDR2 is FQGNSA in the germline V gene.

The V call is TRBV7-2, the J call TRBJ2-1; D remains unclear. The receptor was isolated from a woman younger than 35 with alopecia areata. Some clones in this sample may be carry-over from other donors' samples. This sample comprised whole blood, obtained in connection with sensitization to the hapten diphenylcyclopropenone (DPC). This CDR3 reads CASSLQVHEQFF. As DNA, the CDR3 is TGTGCCAGCAGCTTGCAAGTACATGAGCAGTTCTTC.